A single sample is the source of the 2 T cell receptor beta chains below, sequenced in a study of identical twins (dated by TCRdb to about 2016). The library relied on 5' RACE. Sequencing was performed on an Illumina HiSeq 2000. Through fastp at Q25 and MiXCR, TCRdb rebuilt clones from the public reads, retaining in-frame beta chains. All rows with the same CDR3 protein become a single entry with the most common DNA and genes. Within this sample are fewer than 250,000 distinct CDR3 sequences, with about a tenth of them counted one time only. 4% to 6% of the sample comes from the top ten. The sequencing sample was made of memory (CD45RO+) T cells sorted from blood. The label giving this sample's cell subset or site can be read as: CD45RO+ enriched T cells. Receptors originate from a woman younger than 30 in good health.

This clonotype was recorded many times. This sequence joins TRBV29-1 and TRBJ1-2; the D is unclear. Looked up from germline, CDR1 is SQVTM and CDR2 is ANQGSEA. Trimming stripped 4 bases from V and 3 bases from J, with 6 bases between. CDR3 length: 11 amino acids. CDR3 in DNA: TGCAGCGTTGGGCCGGACTATGGCTACACCTTC. Translation: CSVGPDYGYTF.

In this sample, this clonotype turned up a few times. The chain employs TRBV6-5 and TRBJ2-7; TRBD2 matches 10 bases. Germline loops: CDR1 MNHEY, CDR2 SVGAGI. The V segment lost 0 bases and the J segment 5 bases; nucleotides outside the gene matches: 7. The CDR3 has 16 amino acids. The CDR3 here is CASSYSASGRHDEQYF. In DNA form, the CDR3 reads TGTGCCAGCAGTTACTCCGCTAGCGGGAGACACGACGAGCAGTACTTC.